The 3 T cell receptor beta chains below were found in one sample sequenced in a study of blood T cell repertoires in COVID-19. Assay used: immunoSEQ multiplex PCR; TCRdb lists only in-frame clones, some missing. The sample carries some 250,000 clones, approximately 83% recorded once. Sequenced: peripheral blood. The receptors stem from a woman under 40 who had recovered from COVID-19.

V is TRBV29-1 and J is TRBJ2-1; D is undetermined. V was clipped by 0 bases and J by 6 bases, with 12 bases between them. Germline V gives CDR1 SQVTM, CDR2 ANQGSEA. CDR3 size: 14 residues. The CDR3 nucleotides are TGCAGCGTTGAAGATCCCCGAACGGTCAATGAGCAGTTCTTC. Amino acids: CSVEDPRTVNEQFF.

A single count supports this clone. CDR3 region: CASTNRGLLYGYTF. The CDR3 nucleotides are TGTGCCAGCACCAACAGGGGGCTGCTCTATGGCTACACCTTC. This chain links TRBV6-5 with TRBJ1-2; TRBD1 matches 9 bases. Trimming removed 7 bases from V and 4 bases from J; junction bases left unmatched: 7. Germline CDR1 and CDR2: MNHEY and SVGAGI. This CDR3 region has 14 residues.

The chain's CDR3 is CSGTSGETQYF. The CDR3 DNA reads as TGCAGCGGAACTAGCGGGGAGACCCAGTACTTC. This sequence joins TRBV29-1 and TRBJ2-5, with 9 nucleotides matching TRBD2. Germline-derived CDR1 and CDR2 are SQVTM and ANQGSEA. J gave up 5 bases and V 7 bases, and 2 bases lay outside the gene matches. There are 11 residues in the CDR3. Using reference TRBV29-1 and TRBJ2-5 for the parts outside the CDR3, the full variable domain is SAVISQKPSRDICQRGTSLTIQCQVDSQVTMMFWYRQQPGQSLTLIATANQGSEATYESGFVIDKFPISRPNLTFSTLTVSNMSPEDSSIYLCSGTSGETQYFGPGTRLLVL.